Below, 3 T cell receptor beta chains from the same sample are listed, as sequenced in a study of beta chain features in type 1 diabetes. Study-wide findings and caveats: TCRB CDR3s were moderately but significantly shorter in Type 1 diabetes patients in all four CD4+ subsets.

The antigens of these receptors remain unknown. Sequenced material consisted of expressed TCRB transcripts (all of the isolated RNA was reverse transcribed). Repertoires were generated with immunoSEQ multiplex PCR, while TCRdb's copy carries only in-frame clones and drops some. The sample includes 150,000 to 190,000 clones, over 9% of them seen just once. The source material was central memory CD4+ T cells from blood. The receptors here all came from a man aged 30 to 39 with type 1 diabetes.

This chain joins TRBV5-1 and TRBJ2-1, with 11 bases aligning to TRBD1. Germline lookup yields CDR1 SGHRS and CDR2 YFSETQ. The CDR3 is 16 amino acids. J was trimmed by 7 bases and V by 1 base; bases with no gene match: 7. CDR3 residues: CASSLIPGQGENEQFF. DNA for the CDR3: TGCGCCAGCAGCTTGATACCGGGACAGGGGGAGAATGAGCAGTTCTTC.

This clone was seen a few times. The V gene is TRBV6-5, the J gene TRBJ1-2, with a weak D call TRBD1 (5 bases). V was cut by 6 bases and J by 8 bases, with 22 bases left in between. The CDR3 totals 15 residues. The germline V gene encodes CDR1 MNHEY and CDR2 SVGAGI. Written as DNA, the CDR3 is TGTGCCAGCAGCCCCAACACAGTAAGGGGTCGGGGCTACACCTTC. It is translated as CASSPNTVRGRGYTF.

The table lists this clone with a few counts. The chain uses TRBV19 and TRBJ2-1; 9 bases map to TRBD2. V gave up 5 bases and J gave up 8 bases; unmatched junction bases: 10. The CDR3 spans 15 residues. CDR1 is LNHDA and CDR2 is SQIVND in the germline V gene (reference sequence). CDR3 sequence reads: CASSSREGLNHEQFF. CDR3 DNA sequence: TGTGCCAGTAGTTCGCGGGAGGGCCTTAATCATGAGCAGTTCTTC.